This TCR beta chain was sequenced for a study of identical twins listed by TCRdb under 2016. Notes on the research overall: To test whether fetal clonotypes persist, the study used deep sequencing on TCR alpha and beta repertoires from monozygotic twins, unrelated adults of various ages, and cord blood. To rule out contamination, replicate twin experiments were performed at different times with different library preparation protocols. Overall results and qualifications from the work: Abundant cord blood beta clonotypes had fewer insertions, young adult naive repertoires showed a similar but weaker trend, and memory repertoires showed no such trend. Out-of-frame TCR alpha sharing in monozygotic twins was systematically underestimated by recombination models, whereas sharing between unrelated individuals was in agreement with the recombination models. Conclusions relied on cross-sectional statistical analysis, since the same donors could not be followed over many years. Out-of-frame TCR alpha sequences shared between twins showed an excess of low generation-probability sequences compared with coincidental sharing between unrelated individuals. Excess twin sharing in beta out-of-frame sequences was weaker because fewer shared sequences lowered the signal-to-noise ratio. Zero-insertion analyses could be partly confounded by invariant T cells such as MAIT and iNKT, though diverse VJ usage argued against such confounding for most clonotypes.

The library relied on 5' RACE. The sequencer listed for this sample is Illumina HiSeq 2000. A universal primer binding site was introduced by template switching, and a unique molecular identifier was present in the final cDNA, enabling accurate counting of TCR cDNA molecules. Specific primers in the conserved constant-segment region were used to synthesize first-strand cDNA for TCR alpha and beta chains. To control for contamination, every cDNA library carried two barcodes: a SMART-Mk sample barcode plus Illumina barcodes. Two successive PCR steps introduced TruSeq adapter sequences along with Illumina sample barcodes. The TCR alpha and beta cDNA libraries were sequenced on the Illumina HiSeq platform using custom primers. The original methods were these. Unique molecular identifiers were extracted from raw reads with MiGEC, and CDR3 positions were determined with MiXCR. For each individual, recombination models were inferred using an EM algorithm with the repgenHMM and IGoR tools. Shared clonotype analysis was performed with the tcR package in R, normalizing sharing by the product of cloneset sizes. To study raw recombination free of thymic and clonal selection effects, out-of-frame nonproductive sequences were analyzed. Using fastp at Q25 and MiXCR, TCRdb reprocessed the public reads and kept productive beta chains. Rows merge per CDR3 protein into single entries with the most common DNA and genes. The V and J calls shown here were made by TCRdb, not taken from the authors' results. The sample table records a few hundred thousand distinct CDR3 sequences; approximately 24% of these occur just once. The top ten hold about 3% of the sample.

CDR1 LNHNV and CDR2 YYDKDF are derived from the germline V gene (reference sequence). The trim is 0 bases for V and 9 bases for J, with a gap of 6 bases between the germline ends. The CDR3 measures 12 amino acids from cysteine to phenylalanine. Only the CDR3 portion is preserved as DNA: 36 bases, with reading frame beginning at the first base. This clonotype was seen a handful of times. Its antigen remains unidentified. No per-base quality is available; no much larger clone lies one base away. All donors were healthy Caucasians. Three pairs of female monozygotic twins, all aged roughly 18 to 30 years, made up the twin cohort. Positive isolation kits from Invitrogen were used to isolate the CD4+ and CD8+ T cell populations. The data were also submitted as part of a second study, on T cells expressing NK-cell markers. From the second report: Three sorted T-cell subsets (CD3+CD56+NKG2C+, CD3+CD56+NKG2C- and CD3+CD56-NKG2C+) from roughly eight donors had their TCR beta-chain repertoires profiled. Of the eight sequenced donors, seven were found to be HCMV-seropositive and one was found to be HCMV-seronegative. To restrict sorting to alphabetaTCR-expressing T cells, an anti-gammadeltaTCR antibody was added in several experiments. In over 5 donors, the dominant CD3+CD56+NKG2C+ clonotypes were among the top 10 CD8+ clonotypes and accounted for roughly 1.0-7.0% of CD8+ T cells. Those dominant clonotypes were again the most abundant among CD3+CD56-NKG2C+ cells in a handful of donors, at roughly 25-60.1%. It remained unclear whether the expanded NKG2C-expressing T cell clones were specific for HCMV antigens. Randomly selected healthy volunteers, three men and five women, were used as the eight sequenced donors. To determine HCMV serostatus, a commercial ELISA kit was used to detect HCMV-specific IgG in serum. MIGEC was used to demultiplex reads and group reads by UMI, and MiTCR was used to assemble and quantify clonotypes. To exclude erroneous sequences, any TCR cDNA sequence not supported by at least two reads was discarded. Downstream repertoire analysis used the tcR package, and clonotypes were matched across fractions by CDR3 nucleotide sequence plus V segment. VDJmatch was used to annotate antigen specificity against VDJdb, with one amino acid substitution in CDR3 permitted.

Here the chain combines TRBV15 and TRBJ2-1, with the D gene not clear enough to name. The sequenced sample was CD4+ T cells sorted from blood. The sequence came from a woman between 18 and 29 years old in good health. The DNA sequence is TGTGCCACCAGCAGAGATTCAGCTGAGCAGTTCTTC. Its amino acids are CATSRDSAEQFF.